The 19 T cell receptor beta chains presented below share a single source sample, sequenced in a study of control samples from healthy donors and cancer patients. TCRdb keeps only in-frame clones here, not all; method: immunoSEQ multiplex PCR. The sample holds roughly 200,000 clones. Sequenced: blood. These receptor sequences come from a woman under 40 in good health.

V usage is TRBV7-2 and J usage is TRBJ1-1; unclear D gene. V was shortened by 1 base and J by 0 bases, with 3 bases between the two germline ends. There are 13 residues in the CDR3. The germline CDR1 and CDR2 sequences are SGHTA and FQGNSA. The CDR3 reads CASSLVVNTEAFF. The CDR3 coding sequence is TGTGCCAGCAGCTTAGTGGTGAACACTGAAGCTTTCTTT.

The chain has TRBV6-2 or TRBV6-3 and TRBJ1-5, with 10 bases that match TRBD1. After removal of 5 bases from V and 0 bases from J, the junction contained 4 bases not matched to a gene. Germline loops: CDR1 MNHEY, CDR2 SVGEGT. The CDR3 totals 16 residues. CDR3 loop: CASSSGQGVSNQPQHF. The CDR3 DNA is TGTGCCAGCAGTAGCGGACAGGGGGTTAGCAATCAGCCCCAGCATTTT.

The chain uses TRBV15 and TRBJ1-4; D is unresolved. V was clipped by 0 bases and J by 3 bases, with 8 bases between them. This CDR3 contains 15 residues. Germline CDR1 reads LNHNV; CDR2 reads YYDKDF (reference sequence). The CDR3 coding sequence is TGTGCCACCAGCAGAGATGGACTGGCTAATGAAAAACTGTTTTTT. This codes for CATSRDGLANEKLFF.

This chain connects TRBV3-1 (or the pseudogene TRBV3-2) to TRBJ2-3; D is perhaps TRBD2 (5 bases). Germline V lookup: CDR1 LGHDT, CDR2 YNNKEL (reference sequence). Trimming stripped 1 base from V and 8 bases from J, with 25 bases between. The CDR3 is 18 amino acids. This CDR3 is CASSQGPCVRRSGATQYF. DNA of the CDR3: TGTGCCAGCAGCCAAGGCCCCTGTGTGCGCCGAAGCGGAGCTACGCAGTATTTT.

The chain combines TRBV10-1 with TRBJ2-3, with D uncertain. CDR1 WNHNN and CDR2 SYGVQD come from the germline V gene (reference sequence). This CDR3 region has 16 residues. The V gene lost 0 bases and the J gene lost 1 base, with 11 bases spanning the gap. The CDR3 loop is CASSESPEPGTDTQYF. Written as DNA, the CDR3 is TGCGCCAGCAGTGAGTCCCCGGAGCCTGGCACAGATACGCAGTATTTT.

This chain joins TRBV3-1 (or the pseudogene TRBV3-2) and TRBJ1-1, with 11 bases that match TRBD1. V lost 4 bases, J lost 4 bases, and 8 bases stayed unmatched. The CDR3 is 16 residues long. The germline V gene encodes CDR1 LGHDT and CDR2 YNNKEL (reference sequence). The CDR3 spells CASSRADRGRFTEAFF. CDR3 nucleotide sequence: TGTGCCAGCAGCCGTGCGGACAGGGGGCGGTTCACTGAAGCTTTCTTT.

The CDR3 loop reads CASSLPPARELFF. The CDR3 DNA reads TGTGCCAGCAGCTTGCCCCCGGCTCGGGAGCTGTTTTTT. The chain is built from TRBV5-4 and TRBJ2-2, with no clear D. The V end lost 1 base, the J end lost 9 bases, and 10 bases lay between the germline ends. The V gene's germline CDR1 is SGHNT and CDR2 YYREEE (reference sequence). The CDR3 is 13 amino acids.

This chain joins TRBV6-4 and TRBJ1-2; the D is unclear. The germline CDR1 and CDR2 sequences are MRHNA and SNTAGT. Trimming stripped 7 bases from V and 2 bases from J, with 20 bases between. This CDR3 has 16 amino acids. The CDR3 protein is CASISLRVPANYGYTF. CDR3 DNA sequence: TGTGCCAGCATTTCCCTTAGGGTTCCTGCAAACTATGGCTACACCTTC.

The V and J genes are TRBV7-9 and TRBJ1-2; possibly TRBD1 for D (6 bases). The V end was cut by 0 bases, the J end by 0 bases, with 8 bases between. The CDR3 has 15 amino acids. From germline, CDR1 is SEHNR and CDR2 FQNEAQ (reference sequence). This chain's CDR3 is CASSLAGGPNYGYTF. In DNA form, the CDR3 reads TGTGCCAGCAGCTTAGCAGGGGGACCTAACTATGGCTACACCTTC. The full variable domain, in which reference TRBV7-9 and TRBJ1-2 provide the parts outside the CDR3, is DTGVSQNPRHKITKRGQNVTFRCDPISEHNRLYWYRQTLGQGPEFLTYFQNEAQLEKSRLLSDRFSAERPKGSFSTLEIQRTEQGDSAMYLCASSLAGGPNYGYTFGSGTRLTVV.

The chain employs TRBV7-8 and TRBJ1-4; tentatively, D is TRBD1 (5 bases). Germline V gene data show CDR1 as SGHVS and CDR2 as FQNEAQ. The CDR3 sequence is 13 residues long. V was trimmed by 4 bases and J by 8 bases, leaving 11 bases between them. Here the CDR3 DNA reads TGTGCCAGCAGCTGGGGGAGGAAGGAAAAACTGTTTTTT. The encoded protein is CASSWGRKEKLFF.

The rearrangement uses TRBV28 and TRBJ1-2; D is unclear. The CDR3 consists of 13 residues. The V gene's germline CDR1 is MDHEN and CDR2 SYDVKM. V was pared by 5 bases and J by 9 bases, with 16 bases between. The CDR3 DNA follows: TGTGCCAGCAGTCCCTCTTTATATGACAGCTACACCTTC. Encoded protein: CASSPSLYDSYTF.

The rearrangement joins TRBV10-3 to TRBJ2-5, with 10 bases aligning to TRBD1. After removal of 1 base from V and 2 bases from J, the junction contained 1 base not matched to a gene. This CDR3 contains 15 residues. Germline V CDR1 and CDR2: ENHRY, SYGVKD. Here the CDR3 reads CAISELGQGQETQYF. CDR3 coding DNA: TGTGCCATCAGTGAGTTGGGACAGGGGCAAGAGACCCAGTACTTC.

DNA for the CDR3: TGTGCCAGCAGTCCGGAAGGGGAGTTGAATCAGCCCCAGCATTTT. This gives the protein CASSPEGELNQPQHF. The chain joins TRBV28 to TRBJ1-5, with D maybe TRBD1 (5 bases). CDR1 and CDR2 (germline): MDHEN, SYDVKM. Trimming shortened V by 5 bases and J by 4 bases, and 15 bases separated the two germline ends. The CDR3 sequence is 15 residues long.

The chain couples TRBV5-1 to TRBJ2-3; D is unresolved. The CDR3 runs to 11 residues. Trimming took off 4 bases at V and 7 bases at J, with 7 bases between the two ends. Germline assignment: CDR1 SGHRS and CDR2 YFSETQ. The CDR3 DNA reads TGCGCCAGCAGCACCCTTAATACGCAGTATTTT. Amino acids: CASSTLNTQYF.

In nucleotides, the CDR3 is TGTGCCAGCGGACGGGGGATTAACAATGAGCAGTTCTTC. It specifies CASGRGINNEQFF. V is TRBV28 and J is TRBJ2-1, with D possibly TRBD2 on 6 matching bases. Trimming took off 8 bases at V and 5 bases at J, with 13 bases between the two ends. The CDR3 loop spans 13 amino acids. In germline, CDR1 is MDHEN, CDR2 SYDVKM.

This chain connects TRBV4-3 to TRBJ1-1; D remains ambiguous. The CDR3 extends over 16 amino acids. V lost 0 bases and J 1 base, leaving 12 bases between the germline ends. CDR1 LGHNA and CDR2 YSLEER come from the germline V gene. CDR3 amino acids: CASSQDYGTRNTEAFF. CDR3 DNA: TGCGCCAGCAGCCAAGATTATGGCACGCGGAACACTGAAGCTTTCTTT.

The CDR3 loop reads CASGLTGGVRTEAFF. CDR3 in DNA: TGTGCCAGCGGATTGACAGGGGGCGTAAGGACTGAAGCTTTCTTT. This chain links TRBV28 with TRBJ1-1; 10 bases line up with TRBD1. CDR1 and CDR2 from the germline V gene are MDHEN and SYDVKM. After removal of 8 bases from V and 5 bases from J, the junction contained 11 bases not matched to a gene. The CDR3 is 15 residues long.

The chain has TRBV2 and TRBJ1-2; D may be TRBD1 (5 bases). This CDR3 has 13 amino acids. Germline assignment: CDR1 SNHLY and CDR2 FYNNEI. Trimming removed 8 bases from V and 5 bases from J, with 15 bases in between. The CDR3 spells CASVRGLDYGYTF. Written as DNA, the CDR3 is TGTGCCAGCGTACGGGGGTTAGATTATGGCTACACCTTC.

V is TRBV29-1 and J is TRBJ1-1; D unclear. The V and J ends lost 3 bases and 1 base respectively, with 12 bases between them. The CDR3 length is 14 residues. Germline CDR1 and CDR2: SQVTM and ANQGSEA. The CDR3 loop reads CSVDGRRENTEAFF. CDR3 sequence (DNA): TGCAGCGTTGACGGACGTAGGGAGAACACTGAAGCTTTCTTT.